This entry describes one TCR beta chain. In the source study's methods: Quantification of nucleated cells was approximated via reference gene primer amplification. Generated by immunoSEQ multiplex PCR, the TCRdb table keeps only in-frame clones and is missing some. V and J calls and clone size come straight from that table; D and trimming were deduced from the DNA. The sample includes hundreds of thousands of clones, around 80% of them seen just once. CDR1 and CDR2 from the germline V gene are MNHEY and SVGAGI. The CDR3 has 15 amino acids. V lost 0 bases and J lost 1, with 10 bases in between. This entry belongs to a study of blood T cell repertoires in COVID-19. Background on the study: COVID-19 samples, acute and convalescent, were from the United States, Italy and Spain. From T cells, B-cell-depleted T cells, or PBMCs came the material, which was cDNA or gDNA.

Enrolled during active infection, Seattle patients were then followed longitudinally. The V and J genes are TRBV6-5 and TRBJ2-7; the D is unclear. What was sequenced was peripheral blood. This receptor was identified in a woman aged 25 to 39 with COVID-19, enrolled during active disease. The CDR3 nucleotides are TGTGCCAGCAGTTACTCGCCGAGAGTATCCTACGAGCAGTACTTC. Its protein product is CASSYSPRVSYEQYF.